This is a list of T cell receptor beta chains from one sample in a study of OX40 agonist ivuxolimab in advanced cancers. Here immunoSEQ multiplex PCR was the method, and the copy in TCRdb shows in-frame clones only, minus some. The repertoire holds about 63,000 clones, with more than 80% as singletons. This specimen was CD4+ or CD8+ T cells sorted from blood, taken in a trial of the OX40 agonist ivuxolimab. All receptors come from an adult with an advanced solid tumor such as melanoma, head and neck, liver or kidney cancer. CDR3s include the opening cysteine and the closing phenylalanine or tryptophan. A D gene is named only where the DNA matches it firmly. Some rows have no size entry. The others give once, few or many, or a class for an expanded clone.

clone size	CDR3 length	V gene	D gene	J gene	CDR3 protein	CDR3 DNA
.	16	TRBV27	.	TRBJ1-2	CASSLSAGKGYYGYTF	TGTGCCAGCAGTTTATCGGCAGGCAAGGGGTACTATGGCTACACCTTC
.	16	TRBV7-9	TRBD1	TRBJ2-7	CASSKTGGWGTYEQYF	TGTGCCAGCAGCAAAACAGGGGGCTGGGGGACCTACGAGCAGTACTTC
.	14	TRBV7-9	TRBD1	TRBJ2-7	CASSLGTGGGEQYF	TGTGCCAGCAGCTTAGGGACAGGGGGCGGAGAGCAGTACTTC
few	12	TRBV6-5	.	TRBJ2-1	CASSSPQGLQFF	TGTGCCAGCAGTTCCCCCCAGGGCCTGCAGTTCTTC
.	12	TRBV5-1	.	TRBJ2-2	CASSLLDGELFF	TGCGCCAGCAGCTTGTTAGACGGGGAGCTGTTTTTT
.	19	TRBV7-9	TRBD2	TRBJ2-1	CASSLSRLAGGLSYNEQFF	TGTGCCAGCAGCTTAAGTCGGCTAGCGGGGGGCCTCTCCTACAATGAGCAGTTCTTC
.	15	TRBV19	TRBD1	TRBJ1-5	CASSIARGPNQPQHF	TGTGCCAGTAGTATTGCCAGGGGGCCCAATCAGCCCCAGCATTTT
.	24	TRBV19	TRBD2	TRBJ2-1	CASSSLRDWGLTGTSGSSYNEQFF	TGTGCCAGTAGCTCCCTTAGAGACTGGGGGTTGACCGGGACTAGCGGGAGCTCCTACAATGAGCAGTTCTTC
once	18	TRBV5-1	TRBD2	TRBJ2-2	CASSLVSVLAGGAGELFF	TGCGCCAGCAGCTTGGTGTCGGTGCTAGCGGGAGGGGCCGGGGAGCTGTTTTTT
.	17	TRBV27	TRBD1	TRBJ2-2	CASREIKDRFLTGELFF	TGTGCCAGCAGGGAAATAAAGGACAGGTTCCTGACCGGGGAGCTGTTTTTT
.	16	TRBV5-4	.	TRBJ2-5	CASSLGAWASQETQYF	TGTGCCAGCAGCTTGGGGGCGTGGGCAAGCCAAGAGACCCAGTACTTC
.	15	TRBV10-3	.	TRBJ2-7	CAISLSGIPSYEQYF	TGTGCCATCAGTCTATCAGGCATCCCCTCCTACGAGCAGTACTTC
few	15	TRBV21-1	.	TRBJ2-5	CASSKVGQLQETQYF	TGTGCCAGCAGCAAAGTAGGACAGCTCCAAGAGACCCAGTACTTC
.	15	TRBV14	.	TRBJ1-1	CASSQVGGLYTEAFF	TGTGCCAGCAGCCAAGTCGGGGGGCTTTACACTGAAGCTTTCTTT
.	14	TRBV5-1	.	TRBJ2-7	CASSLDGSSYEQYF	TGCGCCAGCAGCTTGGATGGGAGCTCCTACGAGCAGTACTTC
.	13	TRBV10-3	.	TRBJ1-1	CAISEGIGTEAFF	TGTGCCATCAGTGAGGGCATCGGCACTGAAGCTTTCTTT
.	13	TRBV27	.	TRBJ1-1	CASSLIGSAEAFF	TGTGCCAGCAGTTTAATAGGGTCGGCTGAAGCTTTCTTT
.	15	TRBV19	TRBD1	TRBJ1-4	CASTGTGLANEKLFF	TGTGCCAGTACCGGGACAGGGTTGGCTAATGAAAAACTGTTTTTT
.	16	TRBV7-9	TRBD1	TRBJ1-2	CASSTRDRKPNYGYTF	TGTGCCAGCAGCACACGGGACAGAAAGCCTAACTATGGCTACACCTTC
.	14	TRBV11-2	.	TRBJ2-7	CASSYHGKLGEQYF	TGTGCCAGCAGCTACCACGGGAAACTCGGCGAGCAGTACTTC
.	13	TRBV18	.	TRBJ2-7	CASSQTLTYEQYF	TGTGCCAGCTCACAAACACTTACCTACGAGCAGTACTTC
.	14	TRBV7-9	.	TRBJ2-3	CASSHSAGSDTQYF	TGTGCCAGCAGCCATTCCGCGGGATCGGATACGCAGTATTTT
.	16	TRBV6-7	.	TRBJ1-3	CASSYPHPAAGNTIYF	TGTGCCAGCAGTTACCCCCACCCGGCAGCCGGAAACACCATATATTTT
.	14	TRBV7-2	.	TRBJ2-1	CASSNQGGGGEQFF	TGTGCCAGCAGCAACCAGGGGGGCGGAGGTGAGCAGTTCTTC
few	11	TRBV5-8	.	TRBJ2-3	CASPSTDTQYF	TGTGCCAGCCCTAGCACAGATACGCAGTATTTT
.	15	TRBV15	.	TRBJ1-2	CATSREGRGGYGYTF	TGTGCCACCAGCAGAGAGGGCAGGGGTGGCTATGGCTACACCTTC
.	16	TRBV11-2	.	TRBJ1-3	CASSLDTAGAGNTIYF	TGTGCCAGCAGCTTAGATACGGCAGGGGCTGGAAACACCATATATTTT
few	12	TRBV29-1	.	TRBJ1-2	CSVDGSPAGYTF	TGCAGCGTTGACGGATCCCCAGCTGGCTACACCTTC
.	16	TRBV7-9	TRBD1	TRBJ1-1	CASSQGDRSMNTEAFF	TGTGCCAGCAGCCAGGGGGACAGAAGCATGAACACTGAAGCTTTCTTT
.	15	TRBV9	TRBD1	TRBJ2-7	CASSVDPGQGLEQYF	TGTGCCAGCAGCGTAGACCCTGGACAGGGCCTGGAGCAGTACTTC
.	14	TRBV28	.	TRBJ2-5	CASSLVWSQETQYF	TGTGCCAGCAGTTTAGTATGGTCCCAAGAGACCCAGTACTTC
.	16	TRBV6-5	TRBD2	TRBJ2-7	CASSSPSGGNSYEQYF	TGTGCCAGCAGTTCCCCTAGCGGGGGGAACTCCTACGAGCAGTACTTC
medium-sized	15	TRBV28	TRBD1	TRBJ2-7	CASSQHRGGSYEQYF	TGTGCCAGCAGTCAACACAGGGGCGGCTCCTACGAGCAGTACTTC
.	14	TRBV7-3	.	TRBJ2-2	CASSLISVGGELFF	TGTGCCAGCAGCTTAATAAGCGTGGGTGGGGAGCTGTTTTTT
.	15	TRBV7-2	TRBD2	TRBJ2-1	CASSFTTSGYNEQFF	TGTGCCAGCAGCTTTACCACTAGCGGGTACAATGAGCAGTTCTTC
.	13	TRBV5-1	.	TRBJ2-5	CASQSAPAETQYF	TGCGCCAGCCAGTCCGCCCCGGCCGAGACCCAGTACTTC